One and the same sample provided the 28 T cell receptor beta chains below, sequenced in a study of blood T cell repertoires in COVID-19. Profiled with immunoSEQ multiplex PCR; TCRdb holds only in-frame clones, not every one. In the table there are some 90,000 clones, about 84% of which are singletons. The source material was peripheral blood. The receptors stem from a human donor in a cohort sampled during active COVID-19.

The V and J genes are TRBV5-1 and TRBJ1-4, with TRBD1 as a possible D gene (6 bases). CDR3 size: 15 residues. Germline V gene sequence: CDR1 SGHRS, CDR2 YFSETQ. V shed 2 bases and J shed 8 bases, with 16 bases lying between them. The CDR3 region is CASSLTGKREEKLFF. Here the CDR3 DNA reads TGCGCCAGCAGCTTAACAGGGAAGAGAGAGGAAAAACTGTTTTTT.

V usage is TRBV1 and J usage is TRBJ2-5; TRBD2 reflects the table's D call only, with no check against the DNA. TRBV1 is termed a pseudogene. The CDR3 spans 16 residues. CDR3 coding DNA: TGCACCAGCAGCCTCGGTAGCGGGGGGATCCAAGAGACCCAGTACTTC. It codes for CTSSLGSGGIQETQYF.

This clone was detected once. The chain links TRBV9 to TRBJ2-1; possibly TRBD2 for D (5 bases). CDR1 is SGDLS and CDR2 is YYNGEE in the germline V gene. V lost 2 bases, J lost 5 bases, and 8 bases lay in between. The CDR3 consists of 13 residues. DNA for the CDR3: TGTGCCAGCAGCGTGGCTAGCAACAATGAGCAGTTCTTC. Translating it yields CASSVASNNEQFF.

The chain has TRBV12-3 or TRBV12-4 and TRBJ2-5; the D gene is possibly TRBD2 (5 bases). The CDR3 is made up of 13 amino acids. Trimming took off 5 bases at V and 1 base at J, with 8 bases between the two ends. The CDR3 nucleotides read TGTGCCAGCAGTGAGCGGATCCAAGAGACCCAGTACTTC. Protein: CASSERIQETQYF.

The chain links TRBV29-1 to TRBJ2-1; a weak D match, TRBD1 (6 bases). V was pared by 3 bases and J by 6 bases, with 12 bases between. Per the germline V gene, CDR1 is SQVTM and CDR2 is ANQGSEA. The CDR3 is made up of 13 amino acids. The CDR3 nucleotides are TGCAGCGTTGAGTATCAGGGGCCCAATGAGCAGTTCTTC. This codes for CSVEYQGPNEQFF.

The rearrangement links TRBV5-1 to TRBJ2-7, with TRBD2 matching over 10 bases. The CDR3 contains 17 residues. CDR1 and CDR2 from the germline V gene are SGHRS and YFSETQ. Trimming cost V 0 bases and J 3 bases; bases outside gene matches: 9. CDR3 bases: TGCGCCAGCAGCTTGGCCTCCGGGACTAGCGTCCTCTACGAGCAGTACTTC. Translation gives CASSLASGTSVLYEQYF.

The CDR3: CASSQREGRQETQYF. The DNA for the CDR3 is TGCGCCAGCAGCCAACGGGAGGGTCGTCAAGAGACCCAGTACTTC. The chain carries TRBV4-1 and TRBJ2-5; 8 bases are shared with TRBD2. V was clipped by 2 bases and J by 2 bases; unmatched bases: 4. This CDR3 contains 15 residues. From germline, CDR1 is MGHRA and CDR2 YSYEKL.

The rearrangement links TRBV10-3 to TRBJ2-2; 8 nucleotides align to TRBD2. The CDR3 has 14 residues. CDR1 is ENHRY and CDR2 is SYGVKD in the germline V gene. J lost 5 bases, V lost 10 bases, and 9 bases had no gene match. The CDR3 region is CARTGTRRTGELFF. The CDR3 DNA reads TGTGCCAGAACCGGGACTAGACGGACCGGGGAGCTGTTTTTT.

This clone has a single count. This sequence joins TRBV28 and TRBJ1-5; a weak D match, TRBD1 (6 bases). CDR1 is MDHEN, CDR2 SYDVKM, per germline. The CDR3 has 14 amino acids. V was cut by 7 bases and J by 1 base, with 11 bases left in between. The CDR3, as DNA: TGTGCCAGCACCGGGACAACGAGCAATCAGCCCCAGCATTTT. Translated: CASTGTTSNQPQHF.

This clone showed up just once. The gene calls are TRBV10-1 and TRBJ2-1, with D tentatively TRBD2 (7 bases). The CDR3 contains 16 residues. Germline-derived CDR1 and CDR2 are WNHNN and SYGVQD (reference sequence). The V and J ends lost 1 base and 4 bases respectively, with 14 bases between them. The CDR3, as DNA: TGCGCCAGCAGTGAGTACGGGGGGCCCATGTACAATGAGCAGTTCTTC. Its translation: CASSEYGGPMYNEQFF.

The chain recombines TRBV6-5 with TRBJ2-7, with D maybe TRBD2 (6 bases). The germline V and J ends were trimmed by 7 bases and 0 bases, with 10 bases remaining between them. CDR3 length: 13 residues. Germline lookup yields CDR1 MNHEY and CDR2 SVGAGI. The CDR3 DNA follows: TGTGCCAGCACGGGGGTCCACTCCTACGAGCAGTACTTC. It translates to CASTGVHSYEQYF.

This chain uses TRBV18 with TRBJ2-1; no clear D. V lost 3 bases to trimming and J lost 6 bases, with 6 bases between them. CDR1 and CDR2 from the germline V gene are KGHSH and LQKENI. This CDR3 is 12 amino acids long. CDR3 nucleotides: TGTGCCAGCTCACCCTTTTCCAATGAGCAGTTCTTC. This codes for CASSPFSNEQFF.

J is TRBJ2-7 and V is TRBV3-1 (or the pseudogene TRBV3-2), with a possible D match to TRBD1 (6 bases). Germline CDR1 LGHDT, CDR2 YNNKEL (reference sequence). The CDR3 runs to 14 residues. Trimming shortened V by 5 bases and J by 3 bases, and 14 bases separated the two germline ends. This CDR3 reads CASSSGAGRYEQYF. The CDR3 DNA reads TGTGCCAGCAGCTCAGGGGCAGGACGCTACGAGCAGTACTTC.

The rearrangement joins TRBV7-6 to TRBJ1-6; 7 bases fit TRBD1. Per germline, CDR1 SGHVS and CDR2 FNYEAQ. The CDR3 runs to 15 residues. J gave up 6 bases and V 5 bases, and 7 bases lay outside the gene matches. CDR3 residues: CASSATGFSNSPLHF. Here the CDR3 DNA reads TGTGCCAGCAGCGCGACAGGGTTTTCTAATTCACCCCTCCACTTT.

This clone was detected a few times. The chain is built from TRBV21-1 and TRBJ2-7; TRBD2 reflects the table's D call only, with no check against the DNA. TRBV21-1 is given as a pseudogene. The CDR3 spans 16 residues. CDR3 region: CASSKAPSAEVYEQYF. In DNA, the CDR3 is TGTGCCAGCAGCAAAGCGCCTAGCGCGGAGGTCTACGAGCAGTACTTC.

V gene TRBV10-3 combines with J gene TRBJ2-5, with 8 bases aligning to TRBD1. The V gene end was trimmed by 3 bases and the J gene end by 5 bases; junction bases not matched to a gene: 5. Germline assignment: CDR1 ENHRY and CDR2 SYGVKD. This CDR3 has 14 residues. CDR3 in DNA: TGTGCCATCAGTGACGCAGGGGGCGATGAGACCCAGTACTTC. Its protein is CAISDAGGDETQYF.

The chain recombines TRBV4-3 with TRBJ2-3; D gene uncertain. The V end was cut by 0 bases, the J end by 1 base, with 11 bases between. CDR1 and CDR2 from the germline V gene are LGHNA and YSLEER. The CDR3 loop spans 16 amino acids. CDR3 loop: CASSQDPATGTDTQYF. CDR3 bases: TGCGCCAGCAGCCAAGATCCCGCAACAGGCACAGATACGCAGTATTTT.

The CDR3 nucleotides read TGCGCCAGCAGCTTGGACGGGTTGGGCACAGATACGCAGTATTTT. Translated, it gives CASSLDGLGTDTQYF. The chain joins TRBV5-1 to TRBJ2-3; D is unclear. CDR3 length: 15 amino acids. V shed 0 bases and J shed 1 base, with 9 bases lying between them. In germline, CDR1 is SGHRS, CDR2 YFSETQ.

The chain employs TRBV20-1 and TRBJ1-1, with 8 nucleotides matching TRBD1. Per germline, CDR1 DFQATT and CDR2 SNEGSKA (reference sequence). CDR3 size: 15 residues. V shed 3 bases and J 5 bases; nucleotides not matched to a gene: 11. The CDR3 spells CSASSSTGVRTEAFF. The DNA of the CDR3 is TGCAGTGCTAGTAGTTCGACAGGGGTTCGGACTGAAGCTTTCTTT.

The rearrangement joins TRBV19 to TRBJ1-6, with D tentatively TRBD1 (6 bases). Trimming took 6 bases from V and 10 from J, leaving 19 bases between them. CDR1 is LNHDA, CDR2 SQIVND, per germline (reference sequence). The CDR3 spans 15 residues. CDR3 sequence: CASSQEQGARSPLHF. The CDR3 DNA sequence: TGTGCCAGTAGCCAGGAACAGGGAGCGAGGTCACCCCTCCACTTT. The full variable domain, rest sourced from reference TRBV19 and TRBJ1-6, is DGGITQSPKYLFRKEGQNVTLSCEQNLNHDAMYWYRQDPGQGLRLIYYSQIVNDFQKGDIAEGYSVSREKKESFPLTVTSAQKNPTAFYLCASSQEQGARSPLHFGNGTRLTVT.

V usage is TRBV7-8 and J usage is TRBJ2-1; 10 bases are a match to TRBD2. The J segment lost 5 bases and the V segment lost 5 bases, leaving 3 bases of the junction unmatched. The CDR3 has 14 amino acids. The germline gives CDR1 SGHVS, CDR2 FQNEAQ. The CDR3 loop reads CASSATSGHNEQFF. Here the CDR3 DNA reads TGTGCCAGCAGCGCGACTAGCGGGCACAATGAGCAGTTCTTC. Full variable domain (rest looked up from reference TRBV7-8 and TRBJ2-1): GAGVSQSPRYKVAKRGQDVALRCDPISGHVSLFWYQQALGQGPEFLTYFQNEAQLDKSGLPSDRFFAERPEGSVSTLKIQRTQQEDSAVYLCASSATSGHNEQFFGPGTRLTVL.

The chain links TRBV10-2 to TRBJ2-3; D is possibly TRBD1 (8 bases). Trimming removed 5 bases from V and 0 bases from J, with 15 bases in between. The CDR3 is made up of 16 amino acids. The germline V gene has CDR1 WSHSY and CDR2 SAAADI. CDR3 sequence: CASSFDRGLSTDTQYF. The CDR3 DNA follows: TGCGCCAGCAGTTTCGACAGGGGACTAAGCACAGATACGCAGTATTTT.

This chain joins TRBV7-2 and TRBJ2-1, with 11 bases fitting TRBD2. Losses at the gene ends were 1 base for V and 4 bases for J; bases not matched to a gene: 3. Germline V gene sequence: CDR1 SGHTA, CDR2 FQGNSA. The CDR3 totals 16 residues. The CDR3: CASSLDGTSGYNEQFF. DNA of the CDR3: TGTGCCAGCAGCTTAGATGGGACTAGCGGTTACAATGAGCAGTTCTTC.

The J gene is TRBJ1-2, the V gene TRBV19, with D perhaps matching TRBD1 (6 bases). This CDR3 is 14 amino acids long. The ends were cut back, 5 bases at V and 7 bases at J, with 17 bases in the middle. CDR1 and CDR2 from the germline V gene are LNHDA and SQIVND (reference sequence). Here the CDR3 DNA reads TGTGCCAGTAGTGCGTCACAGGGATACGGTGGCTACACCTTC. This translates into CASSASQGYGGYTF.

This clone was detected only once. The chain employs TRBV28 and TRBJ1-2; a weak D match, TRBD1 (5 bases). V lost 9 bases to trimming and J lost 6 bases, with 17 bases between them. The CDR3 sequence is 13 residues long. Germline V gene data show CDR1 as MDHEN and CDR2 as SYDVKM. The CDR3 here is CASRRGGVDGYTF. The CDR3 DNA is TGTGCCAGTCGGAGGGGAGGAGTGGATGGCTACACCTTC.

The chain employs TRBV9 and TRBJ2-2; 8 positions match TRBD1. Per germline, CDR1 SGDLS and CDR2 YYNGEE. J lost 0 bases, V lost 2 bases, and 3 bases had no gene match. The CDR3 runs 16 residues. Written as DNA, the CDR3 is TGTGCCAGCAGCGTCCTACAGGGGGCGAACACCGGGGAGCTGTTTTTT. Amino acids: CASSVLQGANTGELFF. Full variable domain (missing parts from reference TRBV9 and TRBJ2-2): DSGVTQTPKHLITATGQRVTLRCSPRSGDLSVYWYQQSLDQGLQFLIQYYNGEERAKGNILERFSAQQFPDLHSELNLSSLELGDSALYFCASSVLQGANTGELFFGEGSRLTVL.

V is TRBV11-2 and J is TRBJ2-3; tentative D call: TRBD2 (5 bases). Trimming took off 6 bases at V and 5 bases at J, with 6 bases between the two ends. The CDR3 sequence is 11 residues long. CDR1 SGHAT and CDR2 FQNNGV come from the germline V gene. The CDR3: CASREVDTQYF. CDR3 nucleotides: TGTGCCAGCAGGGAGGTAGATACGCAGTATTTT. The full variable domain, rest sourced from reference TRBV11-2 and TRBJ2-3, is EAGVAQSPRYKIIEKRQSVAFWCNPISGHATLYWYQQILGQGPKLLIQFQNNGVVDDSQLPKDRFSAERLKGVDSTLKIQPAKLEDSAVYLCASREVDTQYFGPGTRLTVL.

The rearrangement joins TRBV9 to TRBJ2-5; 7 positions match TRBD2. The CDR3 has 13 residues. Germline-derived CDR1 and CDR2 are SGDLS and YYNGEE. After removal of 5 bases from V and 1 base from J, the junction contained 2 bases not matched to a gene. CDR3 sequence: CASSSGGQETQYF. In nucleotides, the CDR3 is TGTGCCAGCAGTTCGGGGGGCCAAGAGACCCAGTACTTC.